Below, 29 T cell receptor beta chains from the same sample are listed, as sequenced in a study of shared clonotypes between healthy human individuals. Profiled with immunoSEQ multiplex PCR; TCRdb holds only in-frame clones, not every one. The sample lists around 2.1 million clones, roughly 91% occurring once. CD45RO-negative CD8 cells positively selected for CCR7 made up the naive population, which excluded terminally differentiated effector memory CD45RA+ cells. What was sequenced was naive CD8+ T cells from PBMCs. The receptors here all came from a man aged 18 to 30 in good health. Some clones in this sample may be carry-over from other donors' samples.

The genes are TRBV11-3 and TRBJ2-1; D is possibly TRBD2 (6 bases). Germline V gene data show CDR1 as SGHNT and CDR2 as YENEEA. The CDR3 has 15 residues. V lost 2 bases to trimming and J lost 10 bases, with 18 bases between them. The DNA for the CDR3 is TGTGCCAGCAGCTTACGAACAGCTAGCGTTCGGGAGCAGTTCTTC. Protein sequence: CASSLRTASVREQFF. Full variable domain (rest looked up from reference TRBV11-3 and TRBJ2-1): EAGVVQSPRYKIIEKKQPVAFWCNPISGHNTLYWYLQNLGQGPELLIRYENEEAVDDSQLPKDRFSAERLKGVDSTLKIQPAELGDSAVYLCASSLRTASVREQFFGPGTRLTVL.

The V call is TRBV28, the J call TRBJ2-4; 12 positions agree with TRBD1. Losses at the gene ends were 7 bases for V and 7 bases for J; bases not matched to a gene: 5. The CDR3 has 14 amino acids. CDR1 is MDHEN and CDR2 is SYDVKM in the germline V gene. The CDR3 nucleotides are TGTGCCAGCACCGGGACAGGGGGCCGGAACATTCAGTACTTC. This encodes CASTGTGGRNIQYF.

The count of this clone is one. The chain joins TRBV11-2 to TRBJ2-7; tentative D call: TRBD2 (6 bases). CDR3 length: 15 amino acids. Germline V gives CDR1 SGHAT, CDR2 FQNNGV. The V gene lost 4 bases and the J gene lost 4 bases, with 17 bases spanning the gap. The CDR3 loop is CASSSETGAWYEQYF. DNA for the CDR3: TGTGCCAGCAGCTCCGAAACGGGAGCTTGGTACGAGCAGTACTTC.

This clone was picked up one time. The CDR3 is CASSPPPPGGYEQYF. The CDR3, as DNA: TGCGCCAGCAGCCCCCCGCCACCCGGGGGGTACGAGCAGTACTTC. The rearrangement joins TRBV5-1 to TRBJ2-7; 7 bases are shared with TRBD2. The V and J ends lost 4 bases and 4 bases, in that order; junction bases with no gene match: 11. Germline V gene data show CDR1 as SGHRS and CDR2 as YFSETQ. The CDR3 has 15 amino acids.

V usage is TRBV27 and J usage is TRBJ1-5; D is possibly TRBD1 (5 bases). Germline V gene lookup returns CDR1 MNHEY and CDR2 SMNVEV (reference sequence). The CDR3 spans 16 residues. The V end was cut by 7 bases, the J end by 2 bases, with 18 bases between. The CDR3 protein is CASTTLGGGGNQPQHF. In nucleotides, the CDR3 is TGTGCCAGCACCACCCTGGGGGGAGGAGGCAATCAGCCCCAGCATTTT.

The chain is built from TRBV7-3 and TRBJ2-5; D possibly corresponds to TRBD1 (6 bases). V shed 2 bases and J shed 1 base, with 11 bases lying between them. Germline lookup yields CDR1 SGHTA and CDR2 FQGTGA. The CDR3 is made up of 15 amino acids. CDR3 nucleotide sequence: TGTGCCAGCAGCTTATTTACAGGGCGCCAAGAGACCCAGTACTTC. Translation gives CASSLFTGRQETQYF.

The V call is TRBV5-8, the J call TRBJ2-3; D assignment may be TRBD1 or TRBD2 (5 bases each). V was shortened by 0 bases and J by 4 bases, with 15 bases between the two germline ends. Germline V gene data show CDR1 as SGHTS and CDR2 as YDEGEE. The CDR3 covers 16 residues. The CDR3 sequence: CASSLERAVGADTQYF. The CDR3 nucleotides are TGTGCCAGCAGCTTGGAGAGGGCAGTGGGGGCAGATACGCAGTATTTT.

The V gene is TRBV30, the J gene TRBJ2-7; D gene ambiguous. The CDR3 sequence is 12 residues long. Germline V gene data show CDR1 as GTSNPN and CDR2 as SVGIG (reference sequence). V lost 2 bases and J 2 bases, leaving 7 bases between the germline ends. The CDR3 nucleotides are TGTGCCTGGAGTCCACACCCCTACGAGCAGTACTTC. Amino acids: CAWSPHPYEQYF.

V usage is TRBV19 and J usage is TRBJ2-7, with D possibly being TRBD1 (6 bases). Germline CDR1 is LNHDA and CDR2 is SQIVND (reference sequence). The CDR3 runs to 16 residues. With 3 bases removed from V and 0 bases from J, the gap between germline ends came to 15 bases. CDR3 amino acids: CASSMTPAQGSYEQYF. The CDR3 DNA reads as TGTGCCAGTAGTATGACACCGGCACAGGGCTCCTACGAGCAGTACTTC.

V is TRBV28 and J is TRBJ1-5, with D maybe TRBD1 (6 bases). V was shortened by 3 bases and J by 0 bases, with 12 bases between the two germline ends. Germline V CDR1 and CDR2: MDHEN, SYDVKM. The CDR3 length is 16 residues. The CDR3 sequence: CASSFLGQYSNQPQHF. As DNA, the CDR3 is TGTGCCAGCAGTTTTCTTGGACAGTATAGCAATCAGCCCCAGCATTTT. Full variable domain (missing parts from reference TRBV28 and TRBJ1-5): DVKVTQSSRYLVKRTGEKVFLECVQDMDHENMFWYRQDPGLGLRLIYFSYDVKMKEKGDIPEGYSVSREKKERFSLILESASTNQTSMYLCASSFLGQYSNQPQHFGDGTRLSIL.

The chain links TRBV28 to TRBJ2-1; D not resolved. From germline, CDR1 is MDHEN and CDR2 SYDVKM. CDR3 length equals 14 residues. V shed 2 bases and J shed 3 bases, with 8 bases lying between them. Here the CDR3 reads CASSLLQVYNEQFF. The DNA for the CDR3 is TGTGCCAGCAGTTTACTCCAGGTCTACAATGAGCAGTTCTTC.

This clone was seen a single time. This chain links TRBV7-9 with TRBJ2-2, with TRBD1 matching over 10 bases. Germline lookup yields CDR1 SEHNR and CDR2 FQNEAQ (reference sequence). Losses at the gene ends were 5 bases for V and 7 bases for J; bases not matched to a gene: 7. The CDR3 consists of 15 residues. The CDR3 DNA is TGTGCCAGCAGCGAACGACAGGGGGCGGGCGGGGAGCTGTTTTTT. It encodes CASSERQGAGGELFF.

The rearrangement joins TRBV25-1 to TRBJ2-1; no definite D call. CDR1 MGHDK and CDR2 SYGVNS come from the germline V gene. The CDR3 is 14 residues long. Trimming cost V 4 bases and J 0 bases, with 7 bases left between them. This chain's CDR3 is CASSGRPSYNEQFF. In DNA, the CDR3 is TGTGCCAGCAGTGGAAGACCCTCCTACAATGAGCAGTTCTTC. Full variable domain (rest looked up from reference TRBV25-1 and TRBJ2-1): EADIYQTPRYLVIGTGKKITLECSQTMGHDKMYWYQQDPGMELHLIHYSYGVNSTEKGDLSSESTVSRIRTEHFPLTLESARPSHTSQYLCASSGRPSYNEQFFGPGTRLTVL.

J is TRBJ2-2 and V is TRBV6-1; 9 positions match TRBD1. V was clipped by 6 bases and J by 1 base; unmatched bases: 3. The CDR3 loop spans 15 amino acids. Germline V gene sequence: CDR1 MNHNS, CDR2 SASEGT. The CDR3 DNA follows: TGTGCCAGCAGGGACAGGGGAAGGAACACCGGGGAGCTGTTTTTT. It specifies CASRDRGRNTGELFF.

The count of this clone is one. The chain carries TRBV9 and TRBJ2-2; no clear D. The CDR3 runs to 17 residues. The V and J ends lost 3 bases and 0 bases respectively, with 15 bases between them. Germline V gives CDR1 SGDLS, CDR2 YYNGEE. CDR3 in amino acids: CASSAPGGNANTGELFF. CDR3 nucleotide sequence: TGTGCCAGCAGCGCACCCGGTGGGAACGCGAACACCGGGGAGCTGTTTTTT.

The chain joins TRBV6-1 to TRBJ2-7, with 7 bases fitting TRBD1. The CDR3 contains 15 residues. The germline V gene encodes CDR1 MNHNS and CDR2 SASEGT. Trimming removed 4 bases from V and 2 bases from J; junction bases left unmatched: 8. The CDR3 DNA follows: TGTGCCAGCAGTGGTTGGAGACAGGGACCCTACGAGCAGTACTTC. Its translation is CASSGWRQGPYEQYF.

The CDR3 spells CASSDPQRETGELFF. In DNA, the CDR3 is TGTGCCAGCAGTGATCCCCAGCGGGAGACCGGGGAGCTGTTTTTT. The chain carries TRBV25-1 and TRBJ2-2; TRBD2 agrees at 8 bases. With V trimmed by 3 bases and J by 5 bases, 5 bases remained unmatched. The CDR3 consists of 15 residues. CDR1 and CDR2 from the germline V gene are MGHDK and SYGVNS.

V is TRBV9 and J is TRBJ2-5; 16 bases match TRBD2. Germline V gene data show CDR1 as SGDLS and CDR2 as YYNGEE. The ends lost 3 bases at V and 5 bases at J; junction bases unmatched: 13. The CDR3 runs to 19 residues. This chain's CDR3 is CASSALPGLAGGPRETQYF. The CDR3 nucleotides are TGTGCCAGCAGCGCCCTGCCGGGACTAGCGGGAGGGCCGCGGGAGACCCAGTACTTC.

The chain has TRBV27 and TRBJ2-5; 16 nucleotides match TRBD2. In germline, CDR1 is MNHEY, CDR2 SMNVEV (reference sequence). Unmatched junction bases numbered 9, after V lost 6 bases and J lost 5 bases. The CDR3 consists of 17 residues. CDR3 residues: CASRTGLAGGDLETQYF. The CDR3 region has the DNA TGTGCCAGCAGGACGGGACTAGCGGGAGGGGATCTCGAGACCCAGTACTTC.

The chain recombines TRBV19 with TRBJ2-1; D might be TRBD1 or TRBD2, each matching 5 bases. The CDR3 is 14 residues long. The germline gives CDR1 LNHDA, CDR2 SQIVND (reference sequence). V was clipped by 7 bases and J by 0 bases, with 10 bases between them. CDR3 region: CASMGRSSYNEQFF. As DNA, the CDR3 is TGTGCCAGTATGGGACGGAGCTCCTACAATGAGCAGTTCTTC.

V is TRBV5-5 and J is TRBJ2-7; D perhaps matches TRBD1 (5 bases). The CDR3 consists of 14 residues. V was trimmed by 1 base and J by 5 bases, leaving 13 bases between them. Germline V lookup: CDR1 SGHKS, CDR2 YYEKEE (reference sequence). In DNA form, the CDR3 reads TGTGCCAGCAGCTTGCTCAGGGAAAGCAACGAGCAGTACTTC. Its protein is CASSLLRESNEQYF.

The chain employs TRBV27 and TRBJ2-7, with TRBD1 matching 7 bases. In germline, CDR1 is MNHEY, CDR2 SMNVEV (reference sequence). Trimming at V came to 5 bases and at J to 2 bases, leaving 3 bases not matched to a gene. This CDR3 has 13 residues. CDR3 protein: CASSVGTAYEQYF. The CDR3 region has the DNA TGTGCCAGCAGTGTCGGGACAGCCTACGAGCAGTACTTC.

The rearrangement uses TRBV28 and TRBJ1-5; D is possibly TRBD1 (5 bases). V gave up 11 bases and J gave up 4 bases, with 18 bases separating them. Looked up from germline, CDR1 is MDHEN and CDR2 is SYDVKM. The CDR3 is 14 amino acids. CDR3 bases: TGTGCCTGTGCAGGGACTGTAGGGAATCAGCCCCAGCATTTT. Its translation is CACAGTVGNQPQHF.

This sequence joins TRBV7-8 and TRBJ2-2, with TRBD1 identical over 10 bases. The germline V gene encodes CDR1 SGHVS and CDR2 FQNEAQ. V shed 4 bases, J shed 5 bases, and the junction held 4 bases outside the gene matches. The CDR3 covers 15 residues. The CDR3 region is CASSSPGQGTGELFF. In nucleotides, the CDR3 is TGTGCCAGCAGCTCCCCGGGACAGGGGACCGGGGAGCTGTTTTTT.

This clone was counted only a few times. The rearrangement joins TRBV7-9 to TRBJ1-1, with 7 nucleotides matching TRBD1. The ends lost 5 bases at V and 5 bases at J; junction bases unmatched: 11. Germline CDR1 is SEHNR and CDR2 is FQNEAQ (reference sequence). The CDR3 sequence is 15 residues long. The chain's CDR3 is CASSPRTGVHTEAFF. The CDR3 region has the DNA TGTGCCAGCAGCCCCCGAACAGGGGTGCATACTGAAGCTTTCTTT.

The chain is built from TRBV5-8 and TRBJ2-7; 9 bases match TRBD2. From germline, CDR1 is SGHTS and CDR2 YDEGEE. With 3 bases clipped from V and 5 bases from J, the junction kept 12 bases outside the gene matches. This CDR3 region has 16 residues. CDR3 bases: TGTGCCAGCAGCTATTTAGCGCGGGAGGGCCGCAACGAGCAGTACTTC. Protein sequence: CASSYLAREGRNEQYF.

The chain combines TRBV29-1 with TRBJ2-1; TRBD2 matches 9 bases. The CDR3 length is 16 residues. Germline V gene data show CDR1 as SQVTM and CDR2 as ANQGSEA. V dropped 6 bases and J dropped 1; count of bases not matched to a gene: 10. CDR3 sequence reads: CSVRRASGISYNEQFF. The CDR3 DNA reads TGCAGCGTCCGCCGTGCTAGCGGGATTTCCTACAATGAGCAGTTCTTC.

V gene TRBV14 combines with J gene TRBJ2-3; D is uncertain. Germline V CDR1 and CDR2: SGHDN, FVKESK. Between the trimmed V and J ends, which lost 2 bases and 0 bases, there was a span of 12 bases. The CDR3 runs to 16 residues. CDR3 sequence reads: CASSQLQAFSTDTQYF. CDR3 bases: TGTGCCAGCAGCCAATTGCAGGCCTTTAGCACAGATACGCAGTATTTT.

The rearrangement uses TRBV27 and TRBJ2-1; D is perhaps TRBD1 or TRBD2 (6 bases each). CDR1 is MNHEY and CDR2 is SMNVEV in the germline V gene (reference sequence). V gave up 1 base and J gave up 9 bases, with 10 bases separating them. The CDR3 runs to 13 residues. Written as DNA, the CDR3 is TGTGCCAGCAGTTTATTACAGGGAGGTGAGCAGTTCTTC. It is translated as CASSLLQGGEQFF.